Below, 4 T cell receptor beta chains from the same sample are listed, as sequenced in a study of cytomegalovirus exposure and HLA in healthy donors. PCR primers comprised 60 Vbeta and 13 Jbeta primers. Profiled with immunoSEQ multiplex PCR; TCRdb holds only in-frame clones, not every one. Of approximately 46,000 clones listed, approximately 65% were seen once; the top ten hold 5% to 7.5%. Sequenced material: PBMCs. These receptors were obtained from a man aged 30-40 years in good health and CMV-seronegative.

This chain uses TRBV10-3 with TRBJ2-1; 9 bases align to TRBD2. Germline V gene sequence: CDR1 ENHRY, CDR2 SYGVKD. The length of the CDR3 is 14 residues. The J segment lost 5 bases and the V segment lost 6 bases, leaving 5 bases of the junction unmatched. This CDR3 is CAISEGLANNEQFF. CDR3 bases: TGTGCCATCAGCGAGGGACTAGCAAACAATGAGCAGTTCTTC.

The rearrangement links TRBV6-4 to TRBJ2-3; 7 nucleotides match TRBD2. The CDR3 covers 15 residues. CDR1 is MRHNA, CDR2 SNTAGT, per germline. With V trimmed by 3 bases and J by 4 bases, 7 bases remained unmatched. CDR3 DNA sequence: TGTGCCAGCAGTGAGAGTAGCGGGCAGGCAGATACGCAGTATTTT. Protein: CASSESSGQADTQYF.

CDR3 sequence reads: CASSYSTGEHYEQYF. CDR3 DNA sequence: TGTGCCAGCAGTTACTCGACAGGGGAGCATTACGAGCAGTACTTC. The chain recombines TRBV6-5 with TRBJ2-7, with 8 bases identical to TRBD1. Germline CDR1 reads MNHEY; CDR2 reads SVGAGI. The CDR3 totals 15 residues. The ends lost 0 bases at V and 4 bases at J; junction bases unmatched: 5.

As DNA, the CDR3 is TGTGCCAGCAGCCCGGGGGGAAACTCTGGAAACACCATATATTTT. It is translated as CASSPGGNSGNTIYF. The rearrangement links TRBV7-2 to TRBJ1-3, with D possibly being TRBD1 (5 bases). Trimming took off 5 bases at V and 0 bases at J, with 11 bases between the two ends. The CDR3 is 15 amino acids. Germline V gives CDR1 SGHTA, CDR2 FQGNSA.